This T cell receptor beta chain was sequenced in a study of blood T cell repertoires in COVID-19. About the research overall: The samples span acute and convalescent COVID-19 from the United States, Italy and Spain. T cells, B-cell-depleted T cells, or PBMCs provided the cDNA or gDNA that served as material.

The repertoire was sequenced with immunoSEQ multiplex PCR; TCRdb's copy has only in-frame clones and lacks some. Of about 110,000 clones in the sample, around 89% were seen once. The CDR3 extends over 16 amino acids. V lost 3 bases and J lost 2; bases outside the gene matches: 5. CDR1 MGHDK and CDR2 SYGVNS come from the germline V gene. Source material: peripheral blood. This sequence was found in a human donor in a cohort sampled during active COVID-19. This chain connects TRBV25-1 to TRBJ2-2, with 8 bases identical to TRBD1. The chain's CDR3 is CASSEPGQGNTGELFF. The CDR3 DNA is TGTGCCAGCAGTGAGCCTGGACAGGGTAACACCGGGGAGCTGTTTTTT.